The clone carrying this TCR beta chain has ten or more counts. No antigen is known for it. This record comes from a study of glioma-infiltrating T cells. Whole-study context: Low-grade gliomas were grade II; glioblastomas were grade IV at initial diagnosis. Before surgery, glioma patients received dexamethasone for at most six days. Sequencing aimed for 4.5- to 10-fold coverage of 950,000 to 1,000,000 peripheral T cells.

Study observations and caveats: CDR3 overlap between tissue and blood was very small.

Germline trimming cut 0 bases from V and 6 bases from J; bases unmatched to any gene: 16. Germline CDR1 is MDHEN and CDR2 is SYDVKM. This CDR3 has 19 residues. Amplification of TCR alpha and beta CDR3 regions from RNA used iRepertoire nested multiplex PCR. TCRdb processed the multiplex PCR reads anew with MiXCR; each CDR3 protein has one entry. Of approximately 400,000 distinct CDR3 sequences listed, about two fifths are singletons. The chain joins TRBV28 to TRBJ1-5, with 8 bases identical to TRBD1. The sequencing sample was made of glioma tissue, nonneoplastic brain tissue, or PBMCs (not recorded which). The sequence derives from a human donor with low-grade glioma or glioblastoma, undergoing nonglioma brain surgery, or in good health (not recorded which). The CDR3 loop is CASSLWAVRRDRPRQPQHF. The CDR3 bases are TGTGCCAGCAGTTTATGGGCCGTGAGGAGGGACAGGCCACGTCAGCCCCAGCATTTT.